Listed here are 17 T cell receptor beta chains from one sample, sequenced in a study of blood T cell repertoires in COVID-19. Profiling relied on immunoSEQ multiplex PCR, and the TCRdb table lists in-frame clones only, not all of them. The table lists approximately 140,000 clones, 88% of them singletons. The sample taken for sequencing was peripheral blood. The receptors originated from a man aged 60 to 75 with active or convalescent COVID-19.

This chain links TRBV5-6 with TRBJ2-7; the D gene is possibly TRBD1 (5 bases). The CDR3 has 12 residues. Trimming left V 5 bases short and J 7 bases short, with 13 bases between. Germline CDR1 reads SGHDT; CDR2 reads YYEEEE. The CDR3 DNA sequence: TGTGCCAGCAGGGGGCCCCCAGGGGAGCAGTACTTC. This translates into CASRGPPGEQYF.

The chain couples TRBV9 to TRBJ1-3; a weak D match, TRBD1 (6 bases). This CDR3 contains 16 residues. V lost 0 bases to trimming and J lost 2 bases, with 12 bases between them. Germline V CDR1 and CDR2: SGDLS, YYNGEE. This chain's CDR3 is CASSVVPGVAGNTIYF. The CDR3 DNA sequence: TGTGCCAGCAGCGTAGTTCCAGGGGTTGCTGGAAACACCATATATTTT.

The V call is TRBV5-4, the J call TRBJ2-1, with D maybe TRBD2 (5 bases). This CDR3 spans 17 amino acids. The V gene lost 3 bases and the J gene lost 2 bases, with 18 bases spanning the gap. Per germline, CDR1 SGHNT and CDR2 YYREEE (reference sequence). CDR3 DNA sequence: TGTGCCAGCAGCTGGGCAGGACGGAGGTCAACCTACAATGAGCAGTTCTTC. It encodes CASSWAGRRSTYNEQFF.

This clone was detected only once. The chain combines TRBV6-2 or TRBV6-3 with TRBJ1-6; no definite D call. Per the germline V gene, CDR1 is MNHEY and CDR2 is SVGEGT. Trimming pared 5 bases from V and 10 bases from J, leaving 15 bases between. The CDR3 is 14 residues long. The DNA of the CDR3 is TGTGCCAGCAGTGCCCTCATCCCCAGGTCACCCCTCCACTTT. It specifies CASSALIPRSPLHF.

V and J are TRBV5-1 and TRBJ2-7; D gene ambiguous. V was pared by 0 bases and J by 3 bases, with 7 bases between. Germline CDR1 is SGHRS and CDR2 is YFSETQ. This CDR3 has 13 amino acids. This chain's CDR3 is CASSLADNYEQYF. CDR3 in DNA: TGCGCCAGCAGCTTGGCCGACAACTACGAGCAGTACTTC.

V usage is TRBV7-3 and J usage is TRBJ2-2; 11 bases are shared with TRBD2. In germline, CDR1 is SGHTA, CDR2 FQGTGA. This CDR3 region has 16 residues. V was clipped by 5 bases and J by 3 bases; unmatched bases: 5. The CDR3 loop is CASSLTSGMDTGELFF. In DNA form, the CDR3 reads TGTGCCAGCAGCCTGACTAGCGGGATGGACACCGGGGAGCTGTTTTTT. The whole variable domain, filled in from reference TRBV7-3 and TRBJ2-2, reads GAGVSQTPSNKVTEKGKYVELRCDPISGHTALYWYRQSLGQGPEFLIYFQGTGAADDSGLPNDRFFAVRPEGSVSTLKIQRTERGDSAVYLCASSLTSGMDTGELFFGEGSRLTVL.

The rearrangement uses TRBV5-1 and TRBJ1-6; a possible D gene is TRBD1 (5 bases). Per the germline V gene, CDR1 is SGHRS and CDR2 is YFSETQ. The CDR3 is made up of 13 amino acids. The germline V and J ends were trimmed by 0 bases and 13 bases, with 11 bases remaining between them. As DNA, the CDR3 is TGCGCCAGCAGCTTGGAGGGGAATAGGCCCCTCCACTTT. Its translation: CASSLEGNRPLHF.

The chain couples TRBV5-1 to TRBJ1-4, with D possibly matching TRBD1 (6 bases). The germline V gene encodes CDR1 SGHRS and CDR2 YFSETQ. This CDR3 is built from 14 residues. V dropped 2 bases and J dropped 5 bases, with 10 bases sitting between them. CDR3 amino acids: CASSFSGGNEKLFF. Written as DNA, the CDR3 is TGCGCCAGCAGCTTTAGCGGGGGCAATGAAAAACTGTTTTTT.

The rearrangement uses TRBV27 and TRBJ2-7, with TRBD2 matching 7 bases. Germline trimming cut 2 bases from V and 3 bases from J; bases unmatched to any gene: 4. The germline gives CDR1 MNHEY, CDR2 SMNVEV (reference sequence). The CDR3 sequence is 14 residues long. Here the CDR3 reads CASSLRGVFYEQYF. For the CDR3, the DNA is TGTGCCAGCAGTTTACGGGGGGTTTTCTACGAGCAGTACTTC.

The CDR3 loop reads CASSRQGVPIGELFF. The CDR3, as DNA: TGTGCCAGCAGTAGACAGGGGGTCCCCATCGGGGAGCTGTTTTTT. This chain connects TRBV6-5 to TRBJ2-2, with 9 bases aligning to TRBD1. Germline values: CDR1 MNHEY, CDR2 SVGAGI. CDR3 length: 15 amino acids. The J segment lost 7 bases and the V segment lost 5 bases, leaving 8 bases of the junction unmatched.

The gene calls are TRBV21-1 and TRBJ2-7; the table's D call TRBD1 went unverified against the DNA. TRBV21-1 is a documented pseudogene. This CDR3 contains 13 residues. In DNA form, the CDR3 reads TGTGCCAGCATCCCGGGACAGGGTTACGAGCAGTACTTC. Translation gives CASIPGQGYEQYF.

The chain joins TRBV7-8 to TRBJ1-6, with no clear D. Looked up from germline, CDR1 is SGHVS and CDR2 is FQNEAQ. V was pared by 6 bases and J by 7 bases, with 13 bases between. CDR3 length: 14 amino acids. CDR3 protein: CASSRTGINSPLHF. As DNA, the CDR3 is TGTGCCAGCAGTCGGACGGGGATAAATTCACCCCTCCACTTT.

The chain uses TRBV9 and TRBJ2-3, with D possibly TRBD1 on 5 matching bases. Germline V gives CDR1 SGDLS, CDR2 YYNGEE. V gave up 0 bases and J gave up 4 bases, with 15 bases separating them. The CDR3 has 16 amino acids. Written as DNA, the CDR3 is TGTGCCAGCAGCGTAGAAGGCCGGGTAGGGGCAGATACGCAGTATTTT. Protein product: CASSVEGRVGADTQYF.

The chain has TRBV9 and TRBJ1-1; D perhaps matches TRBD1 (5 bases). Looked up from germline, CDR1 is SGDLS and CDR2 is YYNGEE. Trimming removed 0 bases from V and 4 bases from J, with 13 bases in between. This CDR3 has 15 amino acids. Written as DNA, the CDR3 is TGTGCCAGCAGCGTAGGGTCGGCCGGGGGCACTGAAGCTTTCTTT. Protein product: CASSVGSAGGTEAFF. The variable domain in full, completed from reference TRBV9 and TRBJ1-1, reads DSGVTQTPKHLITATGQRVTLRCSPRSGDLSVYWYQQSLDQGLQFLIQYYNGEERAKGNILERFSAQQFPDLHSELNLSSLELGDSALYFCASSVGSAGGTEAFFGQGTRLTVV.

The chain couples TRBV4-2 to TRBJ2-5; TRBD1 aligns across 7 bases. Germline V gives CDR1 LGHNA, CDR2 YNFKEQ. This CDR3 has 14 residues. V was pared by 4 bases and J by 5 bases, with 7 bases of the junction left unmatched. Here the CDR3 DNA reads TGTGCCAGCAGCCGGAACAGGGGTGGCGAGACCCAGTACTTC. This translates into CASSRNRGGETQYF.

The chain carries TRBV25-1 and TRBJ2-3; the match to TRBD2 covers 12 bases. The CDR3 is 14 amino acids. With 6 bases clipped from V and 5 bases from J, the junction kept 3 bases outside the gene matches. Germline V lookup: CDR1 MGHDK, CDR2 SYGVNS. CDR3 residues: CASRLGLAGDTQYF. The CDR3 coding sequence is TGTGCCAGCAGGTTGGGACTAGCGGGAGATACGCAGTATTTT. The whole variable domain, remainder taken from reference TRBV25-1 and TRBJ2-3, is EADIYQTPRYLVIGTGKKITLECSQTMGHDKMYWYQQDPGMELHLIHYSYGVNSTEKGDLSSESTVSRIRTEHFPLTLESARPSHTSQYLCASRLGLAGDTQYFGPGTRLTVL.

The V call is TRBV24-1, the J call TRBJ2-5, with D tentatively TRBD2 (5 bases). V was clipped by 5 bases and J by 1 base, with 10 bases between them. Germline CDR1 reads KGHDR; CDR2 reads SFDVKD. The CDR3 is 14 residues long. The CDR3 reads CATSGGQTQETQYF. DNA for the CDR3: TGTGCCACCAGTGGCGGGCAGACCCAAGAGACCCAGTACTTC.